The 11 T cell receptor beta chains reported below all come from one sample, sequenced in a study of tumor and adjacent non-tumor tissue in lung cancer. RNA was extracted from bulk tissue without any cell sorting. Three rounds of nested PCR, following a modified ARM-PCR protocol, produced the TCRbeta library. From the multiplex PCR reads, TCRdb called clonotypes with MiXCR, one entry per CDR3 protein. This repertoire shows about 200,000 distinct CDR3 sequences, 71% found once; its top ten account for under 30%. Sequences were obtained from lung tumor tissue. Receptors were obtained from a man aged 55 to 69 with non-small cell lung cancer.

This chain uses TRBV20-1 with TRBJ2-7, with a weak D call TRBD2 (5 bases). From germline, CDR1 is DFQATT and CDR2 SNEGSKA (reference sequence). The CDR3 runs 15 residues. V dropped 5 bases and J dropped 3 bases, with 20 bases sitting between them. In DNA form, the CDR3 reads TGCAGTGCTTTTCTATCGGGTGGCGGGTTCTACGAGCAGTACTTC. It encodes CSAFLSGGGFYEQYF.

This rearrangement joins TRBV20-1 to TRBJ2-1; 9 bases align to TRBD2. The ends lost 0 bases at V and 9 bases at J; junction bases unmatched: 6. CDR3 length equals 14 residues. Germline V gives CDR1 DFQATT, CDR2 SNEGSKA (reference sequence). CDR3 loop: CSARDGTSPGEQFF. CDR3 nucleotide sequence: TGCAGTGCTAGAGATGGGACTAGCCCAGGTGAGCAGTTCTTC.

The V and J genes are TRBV11-3 and TRBJ2-3; the D gene is possibly TRBD2 (6 bases). Germline V gene lookup returns CDR1 SGHNT and CDR2 YENEEA. CDR3 size: 19 residues. V dropped 0 bases and J dropped 8 bases, with 27 bases sitting between them. CDR3 nucleotides: TGTGCCAGCAGCTTAGATCCCCTAGAAGTCGGGGGACGCACATTTACGCAGTATTTT. It encodes CASSLDPLEVGGRTFTQYF.

This clonotype appeared many times. The chain joins TRBV6-6 to TRBJ1-4, with D perhaps TRBD1 (5 bases). The V gene's germline CDR1 is MNHNY and CDR2 SVGAGI (reference sequence). This CDR3 is 14 amino acids long. V was cut by 0 bases and J by 8 bases, with 10 bases left in between. Here the CDR3 DNA reads TGTGCCAGCAGTTACTCCGACAGTGCGGAAAAACTGTTTTTT. Its protein product is CASSYSDSAEKLFF.

Note on this clonotype: This may be a read error: a much more frequent sequence differs by one nucleotide. The rearrangement joins TRBV4-3 to TRBJ2-1; a possible D gene is TRBD1 (5 bases). Germline CDR1 LGHNA, CDR2 YSLEER. CDR3 length: 12 amino acids. Here the CDR3 reads CASSQGQTAQLF. The CDR3 DNA follows: TGCGCCAGCAGCCAAGGACAGACTGCGCAGCTCTTC.

The chain joins TRBV30 to TRBJ2-7; D tentatively fits TRBD1 or TRBD2 (5 bases each). V lost 4 bases and J 10 bases, leaving 20 bases between the germline ends. The CDR3 length is 13 residues. Germline CDR1 reads GTSNPN; CDR2 reads SVGIG (reference sequence). CDR3 bases: TGTGCCTGGATGGGGGACGGGCACTGCGAACAGTACTTC. Protein: CAWMGDGHCEQYF.

In its sample, this clonotype was seen a few times. This could be a read error, since a much larger clone is one nucleotide away. No conserved phenylalanine or tryptophan ends this CDR3, so it is likely a read error. The genes are TRBV11-3 and TRBJ1-1, with D unresolved. The CDR3 is 13 amino acids. The germline V and J ends were trimmed by 2 bases and 5 bases, with 9 bases remaining between them. Germline V CDR1 and CDR2: SGHNT, YENEEA. In DNA form, the CDR3 reads TGTGCCAGCAGCTTAACCCTGATGACTGAAGCTTTCTCT. It codes for CASSLTLMTEAFS.

Note on this clonotype: One end of the junction varies from germline; a read error may be responsible. The chain is built from TRBV20-1 and TRBJ2-5, with D possibly TRBD2 on 5 matching bases. This CDR3 spans 13 amino acids. Germline CDR1 reads DFQATT; CDR2 reads SNEGSKA (reference sequence). In DNA, the CDR3 is TGCGGTGCTAGTATCGGGAACAAAGAGACCCAGTACTTC. This codes for CGASIGNKETQYF.

The table lists this clonotype with many counts. The CDR3 spells CASSYLAGGTGELFF. CDR3 bases: TGTGCCAGCAGCTATCTAGCGGGAGGCACCGGGGAGCTGTTTTTT. J is TRBJ2-2 and V is TRBV6-1; 11 bases map to TRBD2. The CDR3 is 15 amino acids. V trimming: 6 bases; J trimming: 4 bases; junction bases outside the gene matches: 4. Germline CDR1 MNHNS, CDR2 SASEGT.

J is TRBJ1-1 and V is TRBV24-1; 7 bases align to TRBD1. In germline, CDR1 is KGHDR, CDR2 SFDVKD. The V segment lost 3 bases and the J segment 12 bases; nucleotides outside the gene matches: 6. There are 12 residues in the CDR3. The CDR3 is CATSDLNRGTFF. CDR3 nucleotide sequence: TGTGCCACCAGTGATCTTAACAGGGGAACTTTCTTT.

Worth noting for this clonotype: This may be a read error, as it is one base from a much larger clone. This chain links TRBV6-2 or TRBV6-3 with TRBJ2-2, with D maybe TRBD2 (6 bases). The V end lost 2 bases, the J end lost 5 bases, and 21 bases lay between the germline ends. Germline CDR1 reads MNHEY; CDR2 reads SVGEGT. The CDR3 totals 18 residues. In DNA form, the CDR3 reads TGTGCCAGCAGTTACCCGGCTAACGGGAGAAGTATGACCGGGGAGCTGTTTTTT. Protein: CASSYPANGRSMTGELFF.